The sequence of this TCR beta chain was determined in a study of CD8 T cells in Susac syndrome. V lost 4 bases and J 3 bases, leaving 22 bases between the germline ends. The CDR3 consists of 17 residues. CDR1 LGHDT and CDR2 YNNKEL come from the germline V gene (reference sequence). A quantity of roughly 0.5 to 1 ug RNA underwent reverse transcription using random hexamers. An immunoSEQ multiplex PCR generated amplified TCR beta CDR3 products spanning 54 Vbeta and 13 Jbeta. TCRdb re-analysed the immunoSEQ multiplex PCR reads in MiXCR, keeping a single row per CDR3 protein. The sample lists some 110,000 distinct CDR3 sequences, approximately 95% occurring once. From blood CD8+ and CD4+ T cells, the TCR beta chain was sequenced.

Input material: CD8+ T cells from PBMCs. V gene TRBV3-1 combines with J gene TRBJ2-7; D may correspond to TRBD1 or TRBD2 (6 bases each). This TCR came from a human donor with multiple sclerosis. Written as DNA, the CDR3 is TGTGCCAGCAGCCCCCGGAGCTCGGGGGCGGGTAACTACGAGCAGTACTTC. Translating gives CASSPRSSGAGNYEQYF.